This T cell receptor (beta chain) was observed in a study of regulatory T cells in long-lasting Graves disease. At the level of the study: Antithyroid drug exposure in newly diagnosed Graves' patients had lasted under 3 months.

This clonotype was counted only a few times. Its matching antigen is unknown. Study-level findings and limits: Tissue studied was limited to peripheral blood, excluding thyroid tissue.

CDR3-region Arm-PCR and iRepertoire HTBI primers produced the TCR beta libraries. TCRdb ran MiXCR on the multiplex PCR reads and lists one entry per CDR3 protein. Among fewer than 500,000 distinct CDR3 sequences listed, about 16% were seen once. Time point specified: newly diagnosed GD, antithyroid drugs for less than 3 months. After RNA was extracted from PBMCs, the TCR library was made from it. American Thyroid Association guidelines served as the basis for diagnosing Graves' disease. Germline V gene data show CDR1 as SQVTM and CDR2 as ANQGSEA. The CDR3 is 12 amino acids. With 4 bases removed from V and 6 bases from J, the gap between germline ends came to 12 bases. These same records also appear under a second study, on T cells in Graves' hyperthyroidism and ophthalmopathy.

The receptor was derived from a middle-aged man with Graves disease. The chain joins TRBV29-1 to TRBJ1-1; D perhaps matches TRBD1 (6 bases). The sample consisted of peripheral blood mononuclear cells (PBMCs), taken at new diagnosis, from a patient treated with antithyroid drugs. The CDR3 bases are TGCAGCGTTGCGGGGGCGATGGCTGAAGCTTTCTTT. Translated: CSVAGAMAEAFF. The whole variable domain, remainder taken from reference TRBV29-1 and TRBJ1-1, is SAVISQKPSRDICQRGTSLTIQCQVDSQVTMMFWYRQQPGQSLTLIATANQGSEATYESGFVIDKFPISRPNLTFSTLTVSNMSPEDSSIYLCSVAGAMAEAFFGQGTRLTVV.